The present entry profiles one T cell receptor (beta chain) with its context. Per the authors' pipeline: Researchers report that nucleated cell counts were estimated from reference gene primer amplification. Clones were sequenced by immunoSEQ multiplex PCR, and TCRdb holds only the in-frame ones, with some missing. Clone size and the V and J calls come from that table; the DNA yielded D and trimming. This table holds tens of thousands of clones, around 88% found once. This CDR3 has 16 residues. V was pared by 4 bases and J by 4 bases, with 17 bases between. In germline, CDR1 is LNHDA, CDR2 SQIVND (reference sequence). The sample comes from a study of blood T cell repertoires in COVID-19. Study-level background: The United States, Italy and Spain supplied acute and convalescent COVID-19 samples. T cells, B-cell-depleted T cells, or PBMCs provided the cDNA or gDNA that served as material.

The chain carries TRBV19 and TRBJ1-5; D might be TRBD1 (6 bases). This receptor was obtained from a woman of 80 years or more with active or convalescent COVID-19. The sequenced sample consisted of peripheral blood. The CDR3 sequence: CASSTRDTGGNQPQHF. CDR3 DNA sequence: TGTGCCAGTAGTACCCGGGACACCGGTGGGAATCAGCCCCAGCATTTT. Looking up the rest from reference TRBV19 and TRBJ1-5 gives the full variable domain: DGGITQSPKYLFRKEGQNVTLSCEQNLNHDAMYWYRQDPGQGLRLIYYSQIVNDFQKGDIAEGYSVSREKKESFPLTVTSAQKNPTAFYLCASSTRDTGGNQPQHFGDGTRLSIL.